This T cell receptor beta chain was recorded in a study of cytomegalovirus exposure and HLA in healthy donors. Some clones are missing from TCRdb's copy, which holds only in-frame ones; the method was immunoSEQ multiplex PCR. The repertoire holds 150,000 to 200,000 clones, with 84% as singletons. General study points: In the approximately 120 validation repertoires, a later analysis found that first-cohort TCR clusters tended to co-occur. It was confirmed in vitro that a few of the CMV-associated chains were specific for CMV antigens. Rarity characterized most TCR sequences, yet some public TCRs appeared in many donors. Some TCR beta chains (around 180 of them) were listed as cytomegalovirus-associated.

The germline V gene encodes CDR1 MNHNS and CDR2 SASEGT. Deletions cut 5 bases from V and 1 base from J, with 8 bases between. This CDR3 spans 13 amino acids. Worth noting for this clone: The antigen is undetermined.

Sample: PBMCs. This TCR was recovered from a man younger than 45 in good health and CMV-seropositive. J is TRBJ1-2 and V is TRBV6-1, with a weak D call TRBD1 (5 bases). This chain's CDR3 is CASSIDSNYGYTF. In DNA form, the CDR3 reads TGTGCCAGCAGTATTGACAGTAACTATGGCTACACCTTC.